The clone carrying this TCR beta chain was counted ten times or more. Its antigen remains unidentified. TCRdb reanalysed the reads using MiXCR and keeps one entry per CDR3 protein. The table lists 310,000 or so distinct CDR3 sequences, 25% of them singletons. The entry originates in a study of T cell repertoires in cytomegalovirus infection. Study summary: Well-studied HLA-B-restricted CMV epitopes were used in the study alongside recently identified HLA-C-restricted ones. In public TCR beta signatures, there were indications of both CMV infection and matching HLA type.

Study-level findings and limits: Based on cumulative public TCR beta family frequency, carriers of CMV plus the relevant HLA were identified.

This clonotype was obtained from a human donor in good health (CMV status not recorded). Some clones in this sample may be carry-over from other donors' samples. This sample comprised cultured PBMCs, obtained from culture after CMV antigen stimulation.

CDR3 sequence reads: CASSSSQETQYF. The CDR3 bases are TGTGCCAGCAGCTCCTCGCAAGAGACCCAGTACTTC. This sequence joins TRBV11-2 and TRBJ2-5; D is undetermined. The V and J ends lost 4 bases and 2 bases respectively, with 5 bases between them. The CDR3 sequence is 12 residues long. The germline V gene encodes CDR1 SGHAT and CDR2 FQNNGV.